The 24 T cell receptor beta chains reported below all come from one sample, sequenced in a study of T cells in Graves' hyperthyroidism and ophthalmopathy. TCR beta CDR3 sequences were amplified from RNA transcripts. When the TCR CDR3 underwent first-round RT-PCR, the HTBI primer set was used. One entry per CDR3 protein, called by TCRdb with MiXCR from the multiplex PCR reads. The table shows some 600,000 distinct CDR3 sequences, with 11% to 15% occurring only once. The sequencing input was blood. Receptors originate from a woman in her thirties with Graves' hyperthyroidism that later progressed to Graves' ophthalmopathy.

The rearrangement joins TRBV5-1 to TRBJ2-1, with 7 nucleotides matching TRBD1. From germline, CDR1 is SGHRS and CDR2 YFSETQ. The junction had 12 bases not matched to a gene; V was cut back by 0 bases and J by 6 bases. The CDR3 consists of 17 residues. The CDR3 DNA sequence: TGCGCCAGCAGCTTGGGGCCGGGACAGCGAAACCCCAATGAGCAGTTCTTC. This gives the protein CASSLGPGQRNPNEQFF.

This clonotype was counted only a few times. V gene TRBV20-1 combines with J gene TRBJ2-7; the D is unclear. Germline loops: CDR1 DFQATT, CDR2 SNEGSKA (reference sequence). The CDR3 contains 14 residues. V shed 5 bases and J shed 2 bases, with 16 bases lying between them. The CDR3, as DNA: TGCAGTGCTTTTAGGAGACTCGCCCCCTACGAGCAGTACTTC. This gives the protein CSAFRRLAPYEQYF.

In its sample, this clonotype was seen a few times. This chain links TRBV6-1 with TRBJ2-1; D tentatively fits TRBD1 or TRBD2 (6 bases each). The V gene's germline CDR1 is MNHNS and CDR2 SASEGT. The CDR3 runs 15 residues. The ends were cut back, 6 bases at V and 0 bases at J, with 12 bases in the middle. The CDR3 DNA reads as TGTGCCAGCAGCCAAAGGGGGGACTCCTACAATGAGCAGTTCTTC. This sequence encodes CASSQRGDSYNEQFF.

Only a few counts were recorded for this clonotype. The V and J genes are TRBV19 and TRBJ2-6; a weak D match, TRBD1 (6 bases). Trimming shortened V by 2 bases and J by 0 bases, and 11 bases separated the two germline ends. Germline CDR1 and CDR2: LNHDA and SQIVND (reference sequence). The CDR3 totals 17 residues. The CDR3: CASSILQGGSGANVLTF. The CDR3 bases are TGTGCCAGTAGTATATTACAGGGCGGCTCTGGGGCCAACGTCCTGACTTTC.

This clonotype was counted ten times or more. This chain connects TRBV2 to TRBJ2-7, with unresolved D. The CDR3 is made up of 12 amino acids. Germline CDR1 is SNHLY and CDR2 is FYNNEI. V was cut by 7 bases and J by 5 bases, with 12 bases left in between. CDR3 sequence: CASTDQMNEQYF. The CDR3 nucleotides read TGTGCCAGCACAGACCAGATGAACGAGCAGTACTTC.

This clonotype was found many times. The chain recombines TRBV7-6 with TRBJ2-1; no firm D call. Germline values: CDR1 SGHVS, CDR2 FNYEAQ. Trimming shortened V by 4 bases and J by 8 bases, and 15 bases separated the two germline ends. The CDR3 is 14 residues long. The CDR3 DNA reads TGTGCCAGCAGCTCCCTTGAAGGGATACATGAGCAGTTCTTC. This codes for CASSSLEGIHEQFF.

This clonotype has just a few counts. This sequence joins TRBV7-9 and TRBJ1-1; 7 nucleotides align to TRBD1. Germline CDR1 is SEHNR and CDR2 is FQNEAQ (reference sequence). The CDR3 has 12 residues. The V and J ends lost 5 bases and 10 bases, in that order; junction bases with no gene match: 7. The CDR3 sequence is CASSRRTGIAFF. CDR3 bases: TGTGCCAGCAGCCGTCGGACAGGTATAGCTTTCTTT. The whole variable domain, filled in from reference TRBV7-9 and TRBJ1-1, reads DTGVSQNPRHKITKRGQNVTFRCDPISEHNRLYWYRQTLGQGPEFLTYFQNEAQLEKSRLLSDRFSAERPKGSFSTLEIQRTEQGDSAMYLCASSRRTGIAFFGQGTRLTVV.

This clonotype has at least ten counts. V and J are TRBV30 and TRBJ1-1, with D unclear. Trimming took 2 bases from V and 5 from J, leaving 6 bases between them. CDR3 length: 11 amino acids. CDR1 and CDR2 from the germline V gene are GTSNPN and SVGIG (reference sequence). CDR3 in amino acids: CAWSFGTEAFF. CDR3 sequence (DNA): TGTGCCTGGAGTTTTGGGACTGAAGCTTTCTTT.

The chain has TRBV12-3 or TRBV12-4 and TRBJ2-4; D is undetermined. V lost 2 bases to trimming and J lost 0 bases, with 17 bases between them. The CDR3 extends over 18 amino acids. The CDR3 coding sequence is TGTGCCAGCAGTTTATTGGCGTCCGAAAACCTAGCCAAAAACATTCAGTACTTC. This codes for CASSLLASENLAKNIQYF.

This clonotype was counted many times. The gene calls are TRBV12-5 and TRBJ1-1; D uncertain. There are 15 residues in the CDR3. Trimming removed 4 bases at V and 5 bases at J, with 17 bases between. CDR1 is LGHNT and CDR2 is FRNRAP in the germline V gene. CDR3 protein: CASGSTKVLGTEAFF. The CDR3 bases are TGTGCTAGTGGTTCGACAAAGGTGTTGGGGACTGAAGCTTTCTTT.

The sample holds a few counts of this clonotype. The rearrangement uses TRBV9 and TRBJ1-6; the D gene is possibly TRBD1 (5 bases). Germline CDR1 and CDR2: SGDLS and YYNGEE. With 0 bases removed from V and 4 bases from J, the gap between germline ends came to 14 bases. The CDR3 runs 17 residues. CDR3 residues: CASSVEPETDYNSPLHF. CDR3 coding DNA: TGTGCCAGCAGCGTAGAACCAGAGACAGATTATAATTCACCCCTCCACTTT.

V usage is TRBV28 and J usage is TRBJ1-1; 7 bases agree with TRBD1. Germline trimming cut 3 bases from V and 7 bases from J; bases unmatched to any gene: 2. Germline V gene lookup returns CDR1 MDHEN and CDR2 SYDVKM. There are 12 residues in the CDR3. The CDR3 region has the DNA TGTGCCAGCAGTTTGGGACAGTTTGAAGCTTTCTTT. Translation gives CASSLGQFEAFF. Full variable domain (missing parts from reference TRBV28 and TRBJ1-1): DVKVTQSSRYLVKRTGEKVFLECVQDMDHENMFWYRQDPGLGLRLIYFSYDVKMKEKGDIPEGYSVSREKKERFSLILESASTNQTSMYLCASSLGQFEAFFGQGTRLTVV.

In the case of this clonotype: Because it lacks the conserved phenylalanine or tryptophan at the end, this CDR3 is likely a read error. The rearrangement links TRBV6-2 or TRBV6-3 to TRBJ2-3; no definite D call. V lost 2 bases and J 1 base, leaving 16 bases between the germline ends. The germline CDR1 and CDR2 sequences are MNHEY and SVGEGT. The CDR3 has 17 residues. The CDR3 DNA reads as TGTGCCAGCAGTTACGCACTCCGGATAGACGGCACAGATACGCAGTATCTT. It codes for CASSYALRIDGTDTQYL.

This clonotype has at least ten counts. The V and J genes are TRBV16 and TRBJ2-3, with TRBD1 identical over 8 bases. V gave up 5 bases and J gave up 0 bases; unmatched junction bases: 10. The germline V gene encodes CDR1 KGHSY and CDR2 FQNENV. The CDR3 is 17 residues long. The CDR3 DNA is TGTGCCAGCAGCGACGAGGACAGGGCCTCTAGCACAGATACGCAGTATTTT. Protein: CASSDEDRASSTDTQYF.

This clonotype was counted at least ten times. The CDR3 sequence is CASSLLHAGEKLFF. The CDR3 DNA follows: TGTGCCAGCAGTTTACTCCACGCCGGCGAAAAACTGTTTTTT. The genes are TRBV2 and TRBJ1-4; D unresolved. The germline V gene has CDR1 SNHLY and CDR2 FYNNEI. The CDR3 totals 14 residues. V lost 5 bases and J lost 8, with 15 bases in between. Using reference TRBV2 and TRBJ1-4 for the parts outside the CDR3, the full variable domain is EPEVTQTPSHQVTQMGQEVILRCVPISNHLYFYWYRQILGQKVEFLVSFYNNEISEKSEIFDDQFSVERPDGSNFTLKIRSTKLEDSAMYFCASSLLHAGEKLFFGSGTQLSVL.

Many counts were recorded for this clonotype. The V call is TRBV10-2, the J call TRBJ2-7; no reliable D call. The V end lost 8 bases, the J end lost 0 bases, and 8 bases lay between the germline ends. Germline CDR1 WSHSY, CDR2 SAAADI. The CDR3 extends over 12 amino acids. The CDR3 bases are TGCGCCAGCGGCCACGGCTCCTACGAGCAGTACTTC. Translating it yields CASGHGSYEQYF.

In regard to this clonotype: Just one base apart from a much larger clone, this may be a read error. The J gene is TRBJ2-2, the V gene TRBV29-1; D tentatively reads TRBD1 or TRBD2 (6 bases each). The CDR3 has 15 amino acids. CDR1 and CDR2 (germline): SQVTM, ANQGSEA. The CDR3 nucleotides are TGCAGCGTTGAAGTGGGGGCAGGGTCCGTCGGGGGGCTGTTTTTT. It translates to CSVEVGAGSVGGLFF.

For this clonotype: A much larger clone differs by one base, so this may be a read error. V is TRBV12-3 or TRBV12-4 and J is TRBJ1-6, with D possibly being TRBD1 (5 bases). The CDR3 totals 14 residues. DNA for the CDR3: TGTGCCAGCAGCTTTCGGGGGGGAAATTCACCCCTCCGCTTT. This gives the protein CASSFRGGNSPLRF.

This clonotype was detected ten times or more. The gene calls are TRBV12-3 or TRBV12-4 and TRBJ2-7; the match to TRBD1 covers 10 bases. The CDR3 is 15 amino acids. The V and J ends lost 5 bases and 2 bases, in that order; junction bases with no gene match: 6. The chain's CDR3 is CASSKSGTGAYEQYF. The CDR3 nucleotides are TGTGCCAGCAGTAAGTCCGGGACAGGGGCCTACGAGCAGTACTTC.

Turning to this clonotype: A much larger clonotype is one base distant, so this may be a read error. The chain carries TRBV20-1 and TRBJ2-4; 7 nucleotides match TRBD1. The CDR3 covers 13 residues. CDR1 is DFQATT and CDR2 is SNEGSKA in the germline V gene (reference sequence). V lost 3 bases and J lost 4; bases outside the gene matches: 3. The CDR3 coding sequence is TGCAGTGCTAGCTCGGGACAGAAAAACATTCAGTACTTC. It encodes CSASSGQKNIQYF.

The V call is TRBV12-3 or TRBV12-4, the J call TRBJ1-5, with D maybe TRBD1 (6 bases). The CDR3 extends over 15 amino acids. The V gene lost 1 base and the J gene lost 4 bases, with 11 bases spanning the gap. The DNA of the CDR3 is TGTGCCAGCAGTTTAGAAGGACAGATTAATCAGCCCCAGCATTTT. It yields the protein CASSLEGQINQPQHF.

This rearrangement joins TRBV27 to TRBJ1-2; 8 bases map to TRBD1. Per the germline V gene, CDR1 is MNHEY and CDR2 is SMNVEV (reference sequence). The CDR3 runs 15 residues. V lost 0 bases, J lost 4 bases, and 4 bases stayed unmatched. This CDR3 reads CASSLSAGGVYGYTF. CDR3 bases: TGTGCCAGCAGTTTATCGGCAGGGGGCGTCTATGGCTACACCTTC.

This clonotype has at least ten counts. The chain carries TRBV29-1 and TRBJ2-1, with D maybe TRBD2 (6 bases). The CDR3 sequence is 11 residues long. V lost 8 bases and J lost 7, with 12 bases in between. Germline V gives CDR1 SQVTM, CDR2 ANQGSEA. The DNA for the CDR3 is TGCAGCCTCTTTGCGGGGAATGAGCAGTTCTTC. Its translation is CSLFAGNEQFF.

The sample holds many counts of this clonotype. The chain recombines TRBV28 with TRBJ1-1; D uncertain. This CDR3 comprises 14 residues. Trimming pared 6 bases from V and 5 bases from J, leaving 16 bases between. Germline values: CDR1 MDHEN, CDR2 SYDVKM. The CDR3 region is CASRSGIWGTEAFF. CDR3 DNA: TGTGCCAGCAGGTCCGGGATTTGGGGAACTGAAGCTTTCTTT.